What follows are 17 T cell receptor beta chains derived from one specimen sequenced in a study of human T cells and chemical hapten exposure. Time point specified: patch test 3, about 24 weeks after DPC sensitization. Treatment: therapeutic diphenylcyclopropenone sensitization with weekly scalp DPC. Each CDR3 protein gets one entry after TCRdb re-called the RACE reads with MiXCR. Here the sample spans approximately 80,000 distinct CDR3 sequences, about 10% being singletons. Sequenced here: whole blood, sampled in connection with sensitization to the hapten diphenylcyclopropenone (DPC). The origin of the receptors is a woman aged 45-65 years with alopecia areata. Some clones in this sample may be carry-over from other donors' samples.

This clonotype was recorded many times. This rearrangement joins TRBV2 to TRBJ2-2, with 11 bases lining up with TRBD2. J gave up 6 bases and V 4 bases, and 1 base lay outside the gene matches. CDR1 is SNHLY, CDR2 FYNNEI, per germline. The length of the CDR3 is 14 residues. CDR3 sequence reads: CASSALAGAGELFF. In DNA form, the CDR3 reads TGTGCCAGCAGTGCACTAGCGGGAGCCGGGGAGCTGTTTTTT. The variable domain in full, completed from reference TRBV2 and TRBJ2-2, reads EPEVTQTPSHQVTQMGQEVILRCVPISNHLYFYWYRQILGQKVEFLVSFYNNEISEKSEIFDDQFSVERPDGSNFTLKIRSTKLEDSAMYFCASSALAGAGELFFGEGSRLTVL.

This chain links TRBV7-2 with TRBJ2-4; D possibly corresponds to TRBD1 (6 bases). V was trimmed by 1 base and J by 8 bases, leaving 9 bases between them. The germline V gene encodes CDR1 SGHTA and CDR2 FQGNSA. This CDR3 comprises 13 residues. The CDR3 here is CASSLDRVDIQYF. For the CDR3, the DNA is TGTGCCAGCAGCTTAGACAGGGTAGACATTCAGTACTTC.

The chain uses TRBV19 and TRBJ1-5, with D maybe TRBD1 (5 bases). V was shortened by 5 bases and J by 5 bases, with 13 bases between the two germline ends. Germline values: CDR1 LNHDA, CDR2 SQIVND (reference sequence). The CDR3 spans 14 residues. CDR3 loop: CASSLGQVDQPQHF. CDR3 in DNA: TGTGCCAGTAGTCTAGGACAAGTCGATCAGCCCCAGCATTTT. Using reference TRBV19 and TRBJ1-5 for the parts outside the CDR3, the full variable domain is DGGITQSPKYLFRKEGQNVTLSCEQNLNHDAMYWYRQDPGQGLRLIYYSQIVNDFQKGDIAEGYSVSREKKESFPLTVTSAQKNPTAFYLCASSLGQVDQPQHFGDGTRLSIL.

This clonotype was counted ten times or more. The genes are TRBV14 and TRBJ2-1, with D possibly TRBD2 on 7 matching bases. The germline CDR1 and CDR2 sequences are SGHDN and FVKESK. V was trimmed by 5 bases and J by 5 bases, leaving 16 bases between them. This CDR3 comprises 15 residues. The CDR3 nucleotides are TGTGCCAGCAGCACCCGGGGGAGGGGGGACAATGAGCAGTTCTTC. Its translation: CASSTRGRGDNEQFF.

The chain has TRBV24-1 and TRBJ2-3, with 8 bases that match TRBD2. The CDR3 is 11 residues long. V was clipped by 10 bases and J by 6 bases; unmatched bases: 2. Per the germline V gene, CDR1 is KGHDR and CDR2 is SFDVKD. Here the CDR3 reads CATSGGDTQYF. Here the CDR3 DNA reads TGTGCCACTTCGGGGGGGGATACGCAGTATTTT.

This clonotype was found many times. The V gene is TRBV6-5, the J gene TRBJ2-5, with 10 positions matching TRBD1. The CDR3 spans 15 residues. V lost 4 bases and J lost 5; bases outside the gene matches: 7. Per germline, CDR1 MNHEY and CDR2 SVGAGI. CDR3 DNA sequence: TGTGCCAGCAGTTCCGGGACAGGGGTCTATGAGACCCAGTACTTC. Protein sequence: CASSSGTGVYETQYF.

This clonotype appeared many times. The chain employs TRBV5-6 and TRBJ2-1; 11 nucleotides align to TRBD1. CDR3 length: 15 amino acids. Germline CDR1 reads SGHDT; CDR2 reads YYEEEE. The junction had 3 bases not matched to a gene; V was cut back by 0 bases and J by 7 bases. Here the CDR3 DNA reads TGTGCCAGCAGCTTGGGGACAGGGGGCGGAAATGAGCAGTTCTTC. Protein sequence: CASSLGTGGGNEQFF.

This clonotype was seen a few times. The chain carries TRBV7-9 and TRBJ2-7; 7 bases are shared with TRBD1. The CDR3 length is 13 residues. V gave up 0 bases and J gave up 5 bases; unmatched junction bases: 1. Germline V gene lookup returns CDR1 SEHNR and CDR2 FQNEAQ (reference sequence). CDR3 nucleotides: TGTGCCAGCAGCTTAGCAGGGGGCGACGAGCAGTACTTC. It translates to CASSLAGGDEQYF.

This chain's CDR3 is CASSLTGLPNSNEQFF. The CDR3 DNA sequence: TGTGCCAGCAGCTTAACGGGACTACCAAACTCCAATGAGCAGTTCTTC. The chain combines TRBV7-2 with TRBJ2-1; 7 bases are a match to TRBD2. Germline V lookup: CDR1 SGHTA, CDR2 FQGNSA. Losses at the gene ends were 2 bases for V and 6 bases for J; bases not matched to a gene: 10. The CDR3 extends over 16 amino acids.

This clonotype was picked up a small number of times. CDR3 bases: TGTGCCAGCAGTGGGGGGACAGGGGGCACTGAAGCTTTCTTT. Its translation: CASSGGTGGTEAFF. V and J are TRBV2 and TRBJ1-1; 11 positions agree with TRBD1. The V gene's germline CDR1 is SNHLY and CDR2 FYNNEI. The J segment lost 4 bases and the V segment lost 4 bases, leaving 2 bases of the junction unmatched. This CDR3 is built from 14 residues.

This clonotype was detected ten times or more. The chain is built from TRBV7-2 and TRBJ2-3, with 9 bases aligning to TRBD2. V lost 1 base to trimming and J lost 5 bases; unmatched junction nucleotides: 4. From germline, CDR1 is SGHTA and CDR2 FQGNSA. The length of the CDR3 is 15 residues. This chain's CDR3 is CASSLGGGRVDTQYF. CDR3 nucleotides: TGTGCCAGCAGCTTAGGGGGCGGGAGGGTAGATACGCAGTATTTT.

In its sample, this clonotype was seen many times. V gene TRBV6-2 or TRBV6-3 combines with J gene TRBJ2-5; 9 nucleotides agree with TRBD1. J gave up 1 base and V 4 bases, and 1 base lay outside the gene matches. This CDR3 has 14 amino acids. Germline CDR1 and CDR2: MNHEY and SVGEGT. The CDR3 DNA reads TGTGCCAGCAGTTGGGACAGGGTCCAAGAGACCCAGTACTTC. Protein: CASSWDRVQETQYF.

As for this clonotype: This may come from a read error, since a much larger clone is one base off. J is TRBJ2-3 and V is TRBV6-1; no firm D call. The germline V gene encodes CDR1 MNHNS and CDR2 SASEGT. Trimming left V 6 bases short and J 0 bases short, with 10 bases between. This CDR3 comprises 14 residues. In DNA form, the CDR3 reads TGTGCCAGCAGCCGGTCTCCTAGCACAGATACGCAGTATTTT. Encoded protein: CASSRSPSTDTQYF.

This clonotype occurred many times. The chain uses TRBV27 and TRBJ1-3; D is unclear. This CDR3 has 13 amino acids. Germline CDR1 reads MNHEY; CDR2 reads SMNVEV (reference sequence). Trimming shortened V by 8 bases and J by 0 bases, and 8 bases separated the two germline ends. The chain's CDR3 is CASRPSSGNTIYF. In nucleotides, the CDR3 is TGTGCCAGCCGACCAAGCTCTGGAAACACCATATATTTT.

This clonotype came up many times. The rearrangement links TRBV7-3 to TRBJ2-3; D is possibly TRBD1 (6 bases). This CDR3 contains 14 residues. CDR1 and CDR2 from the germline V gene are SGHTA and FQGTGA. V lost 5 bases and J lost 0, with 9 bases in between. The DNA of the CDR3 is TGTGCCAGCAGCCCTGACAGGAGCACAGATACGCAGTATTTT. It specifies CASSPDRSTDTQYF.

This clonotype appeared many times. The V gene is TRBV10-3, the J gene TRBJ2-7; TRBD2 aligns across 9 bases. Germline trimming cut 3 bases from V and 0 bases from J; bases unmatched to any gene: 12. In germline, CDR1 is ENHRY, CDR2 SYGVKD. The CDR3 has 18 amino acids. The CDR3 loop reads CAISDDRLAGKSSYEQYF. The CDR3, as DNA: TGTGCCATCAGTGACGATAGGCTAGCGGGGAAAAGCTCCTACGAGCAGTACTTC.

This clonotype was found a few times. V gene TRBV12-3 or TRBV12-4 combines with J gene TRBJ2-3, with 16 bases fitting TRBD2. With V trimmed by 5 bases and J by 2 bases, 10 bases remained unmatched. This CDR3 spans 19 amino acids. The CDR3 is CASSRAPGLAGGFTDTQYF. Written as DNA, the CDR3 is TGTGCCAGCAGTCGAGCTCCGGGACTAGCGGGAGGGTTCACAGATACGCAGTATTTT.